Listed here is a single TCR beta chain. Antigen unknown. This entry comes from a study of cytomegalovirus exposure and HLA in healthy donors. The primer mix had 60 Vbeta and 13 Jbeta primers. Method: immunoSEQ multiplex PCR; TCRdb's copy keeps in-frame clones and lacks some. The sample has about 90,000 clones; over 65% are singletons. Whole-study results and caveats: Owing to their indistinguishability, certain V segments, notably TRBV6-2 and TRBV6-3, were excluded. Productive status was seen about 87% or about 30% of the time for most TCR beta V segments in an earlier analysis. A later analysis found that most CMV-associated TCR beta chains appeared HLA-restricted. Common viral pathogens (according to a later analysis) appeared linked to several of the most significant clusters.

The CDR3 runs to 14 residues. Germline-derived CDR1 and CDR2 are ENHRY and SYGVKD. Trimming cost V 7 bases and J 4 bases, with 15 bases left between them. Input material: PBMCs. This rearrangement joins TRBV10-3 to TRBJ2-3, with D perhaps matching TRBD2 (6 bases). This TCR came from a woman in her forties in good health and CMV-seropositive. In DNA, the CDR3 is TGTGCCATCACCGCCAAGGGAGGTGCAGATACGCAGTATTTT. As protein: CAITAKGGADTQYF.